Sequencing of this T cell receptor beta chain was carried out in a study of monozygotic twins with inflammatory bowel disease. Germline V gene lookup returns CDR1 DFQATT and CDR2 SNEGSKA (reference sequence). The CDR3 extends over 12 amino acids. cDNA encoding TCRalpha and TCRbeta underwent two nested PCRs of approximately 17 and 9 cycles, each of which was followed by bead purification. TCRdb reprocessed the 5' RACE reads and reports one entry per CDR3 protein, with no DNA. Its clone listing holds some 200,000 distinct CDR3 sequences. V usage is TRBV20-1 and J usage is TRBJ1-1; TCRdb's assignment of TRBD1 cannot be checked, as there is no DNA. The clonotype was recovered from a human donor with ulcerative colitis or Crohn's disease, or a healthy co-twin of an affected twin (not recorded which). Material for sequencing was blood. The CDR3 spells CSARGGTDEAFF.